This T cell receptor (beta chain) was sequenced in a study of metastatic and nonmetastatic thyroid tumors. General study results and limits: Significantly greater TCR beta diversity was reportedly found in malignant thyroid tumors than in benign nodules (in blood and tumor).

Looked up from germline, CDR1 is LGHDT and CDR2 is YNNKEL (reference sequence). CDR3 size: 14 residues. Trimming took off 3 bases at V and 7 bases at J, with 16 bases between the two ends. TCRdb reprocessed the PCR reads using MiXCR. Of 11,000 to 15,000 clones in the sample, 20% to 25% are singletons; the top ten hold around 7.8%. Each patient went into thyroid surgery without having received any treatment. This clone occurred many times. Its matching antigen is unknown. The chain couples TRBV3-1 to TRBJ2-7; D assignment may be TRBD1 or TRBD2 (5 bases each). The TCR comes from a female donor with papillary thyroid cancer or a benign thyroid nodule (not recorded which). Some clones in this sample may be carry-over from other donors' samples. The source material was blood. The CDR3 DNA reads as TGTGCCAGCAGCCACCCGCCGGGGCCGGGGGAGCAGTACTTC. Protein sequence: CASSHPPGPGEQYF.